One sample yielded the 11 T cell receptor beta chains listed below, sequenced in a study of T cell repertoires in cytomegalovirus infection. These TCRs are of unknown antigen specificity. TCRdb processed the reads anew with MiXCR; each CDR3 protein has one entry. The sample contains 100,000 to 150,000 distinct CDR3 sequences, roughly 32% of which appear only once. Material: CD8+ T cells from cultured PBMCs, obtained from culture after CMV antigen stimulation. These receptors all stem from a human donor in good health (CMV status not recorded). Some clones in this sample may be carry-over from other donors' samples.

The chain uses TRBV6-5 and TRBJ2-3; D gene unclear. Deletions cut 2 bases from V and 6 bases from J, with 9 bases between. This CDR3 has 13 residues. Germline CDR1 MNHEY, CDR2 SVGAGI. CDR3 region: CASSYGAADTQYF. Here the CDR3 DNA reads TGTGCCAGCAGTTACGGCGCGGCGGATACGCAGTATTTT.

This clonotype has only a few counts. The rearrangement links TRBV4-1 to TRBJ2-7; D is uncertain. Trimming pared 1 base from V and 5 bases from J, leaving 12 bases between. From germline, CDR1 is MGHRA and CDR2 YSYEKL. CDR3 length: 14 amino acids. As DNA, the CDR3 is TGCGCCAGCAGCCAAGCTGCAACTGACGACGAGCAGTACTTC. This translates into CASSQAATDDEQYF.

For the CDR3, the DNA is TGTGCCACCAGCCCGGGGAGGGGGTTACAAGAGACCCAGTACTTC. It yields the protein CATSPGRGLQETQYF. The chain carries TRBV15 and TRBJ2-5; maybe TRBD2 (7 bases). The CDR3 is 15 residues long. Germline CDR1 reads LNHNV; CDR2 reads YYDKDF (reference sequence). V was pared by 5 bases and J by 2 bases, with 15 bases between. The variable domain in full, with the rest retrieved from reference TRBV15 and TRBJ2-5, is DAMVIQNPRYQVTQFGKPVTLSCSQTLNHNVMYWYQQKSSQAPKLLFHYYDKDFNNEADTPDNFQSRRPNTSFCFLDIRSPGLGDTAMYLCATSPGRGLQETQYFGPGTRLLVL.

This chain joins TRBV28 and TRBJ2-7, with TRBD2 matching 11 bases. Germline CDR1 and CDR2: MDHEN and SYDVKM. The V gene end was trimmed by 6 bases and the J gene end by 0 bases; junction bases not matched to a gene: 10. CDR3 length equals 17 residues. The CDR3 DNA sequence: TGTGCCAGCAGCCAAAGCTCGGGACTAGCGGACTCCTACGAGCAGTACTTC. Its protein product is CASSQSSGLADSYEQYF.

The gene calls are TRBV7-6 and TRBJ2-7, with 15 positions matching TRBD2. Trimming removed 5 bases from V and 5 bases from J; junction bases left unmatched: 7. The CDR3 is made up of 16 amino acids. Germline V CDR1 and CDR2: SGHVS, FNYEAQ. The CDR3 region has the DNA TGTGCCAGCAGCGGCGGGACTAGCGGGGGGAGACACGAGCAGTACTTC. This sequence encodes CASSGGTSGGRHEQYF.

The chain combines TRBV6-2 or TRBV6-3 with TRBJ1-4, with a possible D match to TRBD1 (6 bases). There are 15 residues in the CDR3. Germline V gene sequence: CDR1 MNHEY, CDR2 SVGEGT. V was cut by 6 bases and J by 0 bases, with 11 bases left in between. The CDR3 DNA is TGTGCCAGCAGCTTATGGACAGCAACTAATGAAAAACTGTTTTTT. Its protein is CASSLWTATNEKLFF.

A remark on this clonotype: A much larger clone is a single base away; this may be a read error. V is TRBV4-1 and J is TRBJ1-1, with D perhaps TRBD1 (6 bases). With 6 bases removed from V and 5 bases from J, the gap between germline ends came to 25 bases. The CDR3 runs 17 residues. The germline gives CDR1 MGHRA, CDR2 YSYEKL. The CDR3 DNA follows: TGCGCCAGCAGAACGGGCAGGGGAAAACAAAAGGATACTGAAGCTTTCTTT. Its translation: CASRTGRGKQKDTEAFF.

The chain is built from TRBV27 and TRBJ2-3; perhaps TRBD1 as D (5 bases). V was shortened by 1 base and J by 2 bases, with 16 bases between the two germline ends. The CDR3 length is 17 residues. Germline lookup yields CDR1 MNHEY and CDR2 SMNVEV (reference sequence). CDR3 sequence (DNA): TGTGCCAGCAGTTTATGGGGCCCCAAAGTTAACACAGATACGCAGTATTTT. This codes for CASSLWGPKVNTDTQYF.

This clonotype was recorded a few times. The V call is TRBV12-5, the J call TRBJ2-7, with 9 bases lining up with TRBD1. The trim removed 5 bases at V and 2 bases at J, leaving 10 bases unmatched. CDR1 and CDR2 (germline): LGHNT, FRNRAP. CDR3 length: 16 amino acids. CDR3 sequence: CASGGILRQGAYEQYF. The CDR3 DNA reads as TGTGCTAGTGGTGGGATCCTAAGACAGGGGGCCTACGAGCAGTACTTC.

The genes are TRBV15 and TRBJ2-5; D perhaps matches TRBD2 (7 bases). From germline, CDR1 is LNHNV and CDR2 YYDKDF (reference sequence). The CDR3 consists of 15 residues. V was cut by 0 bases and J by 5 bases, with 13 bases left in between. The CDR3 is CATSRESGGGETQYF. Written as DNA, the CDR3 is TGTGCCACCAGCAGAGAGTCGGGGGGCGGCGAGACCCAGTACTTC.

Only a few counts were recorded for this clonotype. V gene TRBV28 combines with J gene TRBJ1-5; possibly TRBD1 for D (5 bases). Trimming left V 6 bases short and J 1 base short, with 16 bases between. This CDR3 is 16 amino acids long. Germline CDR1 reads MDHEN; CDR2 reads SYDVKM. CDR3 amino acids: CASSSPGHTSNQPQHF. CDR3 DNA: TGTGCCAGCAGCTCCCCCGGACATACAAGCAATCAGCCCCAGCATTTT.